This T cell receptor beta chain was sequenced during a study of T cells in Graves' hyperthyroidism and ophthalmopathy. Trimming pared 5 bases from V and 6 bases from J, leaving 10 bases between. Germline CDR1 and CDR2: SNHLY and FYNNEI. The CDR3 spans 12 residues. Findings of the study overall: Among clonotypes expanded in thyroid above 0.001, most were also found in blood.

Patients having uncontrolled infection, another autoimmune disease, pregnancy or lactation were not included. As concerns this clonotype: Its antigen is unidentified.

TCR beta CDR3 region amplification was performed from RNA transcripts. HTBI primers were used for first-round RT-PCR of the TCR CDR3. TCRdb passed the multiplex PCR reads through MiXCR, listing each CDR3 protein once. Of around 540,000 distinct CDR3 sequences in the sample, around 46% were seen once. Material for sequencing was peripheral blood or thyroid tissue (not recorded which). The chain is built from TRBV2 and TRBJ1-1; D not certain. This receptor was identified in a woman aged 18-35 years with Graves' hyperthyroidism. The chain's CDR3 is CASSYSRAEAFF. The CDR3 DNA reads as TGTGCCAGCAGTTACTCGAGGGCTGAAGCTTTCTTT.